This is a list of T cell receptor beta chains from one sample in a study of cytomegalovirus exposure and HLA in healthy donors. This table comes from immunoSEQ multiplex PCR, and its TCRdb copy is limited to in-frame clones, with some not included. The data hold 200,000 to 250,000 clones, with 75% to 90% observed a single time. The sequencing sample was made of PBMCs. All receptors come from a woman under 30 in good health and CMV-seronegative. Both conserved end residues are part of each CDR3. Fields, in order: clone size, D gene, J gene, V gene, CDR3 length, CDR3 protein, CDR3 DNA. A D gene is named only where the DNA matches it firmly. A clone size is listed for some rows: how often the clone was seen (once, few, many), or a class if it is expanded.

. . TRBJ2-7 TRBV10-3 12 CAISDSPYEQYF TGTGCCATCAGTGATAGTCCCTACGAGCAGTACTTC
once TRBD2 TRBJ2-1 TRBV2 13 CASSGLAGVEQFF TGTGCCAGCAGTGGACTAGCGGGAGTTGAGCAGTTCTTC
once TRBD1 TRBJ2-7 TRBV19 15 CASSESSGQGYEQYF TGTGCCAGTAGTGAGTCCTCGGGACAGGGGTACGAGCAGTACTTC
. TRBD2 TRBJ2-7 TRBV6-5 13 CASRRGLANEQYF TGTGCCAGCAGGCGCGGACTAGCGAACGAGCAGTACTTC
once . TRBJ2-1 TRBV27 16 CASSLSGTFNMNEQFF TGTGCCAGCAGTTTATCCGGGACTTTTAATATGAATGAGCAGTTCTTC
once . TRBJ2-5 TRBV4-1 14 CASSPPGARETQYF TGCGCCAGCAGCCCACCAGGGGCGAGGGAGACCCAGTACTTC
. . TRBJ2-7 TRBV6-5 16 CASSYLGGTSSYEQYF TGTGCCAGCAGTTACTTGGGCGGGACGAGCTCCTACGAGCAGTACTTC
. . TRBJ2-7 TRBV11-2 12 CASSLGAYEQYF TGTGCCAGCAGCTTAGGCGCCTACGAGCAGTACTTC
. . TRBJ1-2 TRBV5-1 14 CASSLGDTTYGYTF TGCGCCAGCAGCTTGGGCGACACGACCTATGGCTACACCTTC
. TRBD2 TRBJ2-5 TRBV19 15 CASSQYVLAGGPQYF TGTGCCAGTTCTCAGTACGTTCTAGCGGGGGGGCCCCAGTACTTC
. TRBD2 TRBJ2-3 TRBV7-9 19 CASSLGIGSGTIGPDTQYF TGTGCCAGCAGCTTAGGGATCGGGTCCGGGACTATAGGGCCAGATACGCAGTATTTT
. . TRBJ2-1 TRBV6-1 14 CASSEFGTGNEQFF TGTGCCAGCAGTGAATTCGGGACTGGAAATGAGCAGTTCTTC
. . TRBJ1-3 TRBV5-5 14 CASSLGGSENTIYF TGTGCCAGCAGCTTGGGAGGGTCTGAAAACACCATATATTTT
few TRBD2 TRBJ2-7 TRBV5-1 16 CASSSRLATSSYEQYF TGCGCCAGCAGCTCCCGACTAGCGACGAGCTCCTACGAGCAGTACTTC
. . TRBJ1-1 TRBV5-5 15 CASSLIGQGFVEAFF TGTGCCAGCAGCTTAATCGGGCAGGGATTTGTTGAAGCTTTCTTT
. TRBD2 TRBJ2-5 TRBV30 13 CAWTSGRGVTQYF TGTGCCTGGACTAGCGGGAGAGGGGTGACCCAGTACTTC